This TCR beta chain was documented in a study of T-cell reconstitution after alpha-beta-depleted transplantation in children. This sample's TCRbeta library carried unique molecular identifier barcodes. TCRdb ran MiXCR on the PCR reads and lists one entry per CDR3 protein. The sample shows about 110,000 distinct CDR3 sequences, around 6.4% of them seen only once. Germline values: CDR1 LGHNA, CDR2 YSLEER. This CDR3 region has 18 residues. V lost 3 bases and J lost 9; bases outside the gene matches: 18. A word on this clonotype: What it binds is not known.

Study findings and constraints: Expanded graft clones, several hundred of them, were reportedly the source of alpha-beta T cells about two months after transplant.

Sample: PBMCs, mostly from graft donor cells, taken 360 days after TCRalphabeta/CD19-depleted stem cell transplant. The chain is built from TRBV4-3 and TRBJ2-1, with 9 bases identical to TRBD2. This clonotype was sampled from a male patient aged 2-9 years who had a stem cell transplant for acute lymphoblastic leukemia, so the T cells may come from the graft donor. The CDR3 DNA follows: TGCGCCAGCAGCCAGGCTTTGGGAGGGACTAGCCGGAAAAGTGAGCAGTTCTTC. It translates to CASSQALGGTSRKSEQFF.